The sequence of this TCR beta chain was determined in a study of T cell repertoires in cytomegalovirus infection. The study's findings and limits: CMV-specific TCR beta clonotypes restricted by HLA-C dominated the ex vivo response.

This clonotype was counted a few times. The antigen is undetermined. With 5 bases removed from V and 2 bases from J, the gap between germline ends came to 13 bases. The CDR3 has 13 amino acids. CDR1 is DFQATT, CDR2 SNEGSKA, per germline (reference sequence). A single record per CDR3 protein comes from TCRdb applying MiXCR to the reads. The sample has about 120,000 distinct CDR3 sequences; about 9.5% are singletons. The chain carries TRBV20-1 and TRBJ2-7, with a tentative D call TRBD1 (5 bases). The receptor was derived from a human donor in good health (CMV status not recorded). Some clones in this sample may be carry-over from other donors' samples. What was sequenced was PBMCs, sequenced either directly or after in vitro stimulation (not recorded which). CDR3 sequence: CSAPQAATYEQYF. In DNA, the CDR3 is TGCAGTGCTCCACAGGCAGCGACCTACGAGCAGTACTTC.